The 27 T cell receptor beta chains below all came from one sample that was sequenced in a study of human T cells and chemical hapten exposure. Time point defined: pre-sensitization, week 0. Sample treatment: therapeutic diphenylcyclopropenone sensitization with weekly scalp DPC. TCRdb fed the RACE reads into MiXCR, producing one record per CDR3 protein. The data hold roughly 51,000 distinct CDR3 sequences, with approximately 10% observed a single time. The sample here was whole blood, taken in connection with sensitization to the hapten diphenylcyclopropenone (DPC). These receptors all stem from a man aged 40-49 years with alopecia areata. Some clones in this sample may be carry-over from other donors' samples.

This clonotype turned up a few times. The CDR3 bases are TGTGCCAGCAGTTTTGGGGGTAACTCCTACGAGCAGTACTTC. It codes for CASSFGGNSYEQYF. The rearrangement links TRBV28 to TRBJ2-7, with D possibly being TRBD1 or TRBD2 (5 bases each). With 3 bases removed from V and 0 bases from J, the gap between germline ends came to 9 bases. Germline assignment: CDR1 MDHEN and CDR2 SYDVKM. This CDR3 contains 14 residues.

This clonotype was observed at least ten times. The rearrangement joins TRBV6-2 or TRBV6-3 to TRBJ1-5, with D perhaps matching TRBD1 (5 bases). The V gene lost 0 bases and the J gene lost 6 bases, with 12 bases spanning the gap. This CDR3 is built from 15 residues. The germline V gene encodes CDR1 MNHEY and CDR2 SVGEGT. The CDR3 is CASSYSTRGGQPQHF. The CDR3 DNA sequence: TGTGCCAGCAGTTACTCGACAAGGGGCGGTCAGCCCCAGCATTTT.

This clonotype appeared a few times. The rearrangement links TRBV28 to TRBJ2-5; TRBD2 aligns across 9 bases. Trimming removed 4 bases from V and 7 bases from J; junction bases left unmatched: 7. CDR1 MDHEN and CDR2 SYDVKM come from the germline V gene. The CDR3 totals 14 residues. The CDR3 region has the DNA TGTGCCAGCAGTTCCATGGGACTAGCAGGGACCCAGTACTTC. Translating it yields CASSSMGLAGTQYF.

This clonotype has just a few counts. This chain connects TRBV4-3 to TRBJ2-1, with 9 nucleotides matching TRBD1. This CDR3 is built from 16 residues. The ends lost 4 bases at V and 2 bases at J; junction bases unmatched: 6. Germline CDR1 is LGHNA and CDR2 is YSLEER. The CDR3 region is CASSPAGTGPYNEQFF. CDR3 DNA: TGCGCCAGCAGCCCTGCCGGGACAGGGCCCTACAATGAGCAGTTCTTC.

This clonotype has at least ten counts. This chain uses TRBV11-2 with TRBJ1-5; D ambiguous. V lost 4 bases, J lost 0 bases, and 10 bases lay in between. Germline V CDR1 and CDR2: SGHAT, FQNNGV. The CDR3 consists of 15 residues. The CDR3, as DNA: TGTGCCAGCAGCTCCAGAGGTTATAGCAATCAGCCCCAGCATTTT. It codes for CASSSRGYSNQPQHF.

Written as DNA, the CDR3 is TGCGCCAGCAGCCAAGATCCGGGTTCTAGGGAAAAACTGTTTTTT. Translation: CASSQDPGSREKLFF. The V gene is TRBV4-1, the J gene TRBJ1-4, with D hard to call. CDR3 length equals 15 residues. Germline V gene data show CDR1 as MGHRA and CDR2 as YSYEKL. Trimming pared 0 bases from V and 8 bases from J, leaving 13 bases between.

This chain joins TRBV6-5 and TRBJ1-1; 9 bases align to TRBD1. Germline loops: CDR1 MNHEY, CDR2 SVGAGI. The CDR3 loop spans 15 amino acids. The trim removed 4 bases at V and 5 bases at J, leaving 8 bases unmatched. CDR3 DNA sequence: TGTGCCAGCAGTTTTAACAGGGGGCGCGGGACTGAAGCTTTCTTT. Its protein product is CASSFNRGRGTEAFF.

This clonotype was counted many times. The rearrangement uses TRBV7-9 and TRBJ2-7; tentatively, D is TRBD1 (6 bases). Trimming left V 2 bases short and J 2 bases short, with 13 bases between. The CDR3 is 15 residues long. Germline assignment: CDR1 SEHNR and CDR2 FQNEAQ (reference sequence). In DNA, the CDR3 is TGTGCCAGCAGCTTAAGCGAGACAGGAGCCTACGAGCAGTACTTC. Its translation is CASSLSETGAYEQYF.

This clonotype was observed a few times. V usage is TRBV7-2 and J usage is TRBJ2-1; possible D gene TRBD1, 7 bases. V gave up 5 bases and J gave up 4 bases, with 18 bases separating them. Per the germline V gene, CDR1 is SGHTA and CDR2 is FQGNSA. The CDR3 contains 16 residues. CDR3 nucleotides: TGTGCCAGCAGCCCCCAGGGGGGAGCGAAGTACAATGAGCAGTTCTTC. The encoded protein is CASSPQGGAKYNEQFF.

The genes are TRBV20-1 and TRBJ2-5, with D possibly matching TRBD2 (5 bases). Deletions cut 0 bases from V and 5 bases from J, with 25 bases between. Germline loops: CDR1 DFQATT, CDR2 SNEGSKA (reference sequence). This CDR3 spans 18 amino acids. The chain's CDR3 is CSARDFGSVTGLGETQYF. CDR3 coding DNA: TGCAGTGCTAGAGATTTTGGTAGCGTGACGGGCTTGGGGGAGACCCAGTACTTC.

The chain is built from TRBV28 and TRBJ2-7; TRBD2 aligns across 13 bases. Germline loops: CDR1 MDHEN, CDR2 SYDVKM. The CDR3 runs 15 residues. Trimming cost V 5 bases and J 3 bases; bases outside gene matches: 4. The CDR3 region has the DNA TGTGCCAGCAGTGTGACTAGCGGGGGGTTCTACGAGCAGTACTTC. The encoded protein is CASSVTSGGFYEQYF.

This clonotype was detected only a few times. This chain uses TRBV10-2 with TRBJ2-7; TRBD1 aligns across 9 bases. The CDR3 runs to 16 residues. The V gene end was trimmed by 2 bases and the J gene end by 1 base; junction bases not matched to a gene: 6. Per germline, CDR1 WSHSY and CDR2 SAAADI. CDR3 loop: CASSEIVTGGSYEQYF. CDR3 nucleotides: TGCGCCAGCAGTGAGATTGTGACAGGGGGGTCCTACGAGCAGTACTTC.

This clonotype turned up a few times. The CDR3 nucleotides are TGTGCCAGCAGCCGGGACAGGGGGTATGAGCAGTTCTTC. Translating it yields CASSRDRGYEQFF. V gene TRBV6-6 combines with J gene TRBJ2-1; 11 nucleotides agree with TRBD1. CDR1 is MNHNY, CDR2 SVGAGI, per germline (reference sequence). CDR3 size: 13 residues. V lost 6 bases and J lost 8; bases outside the gene matches: 3.

This clonotype has a handful of counts. The rearrangement joins TRBV6-2 or TRBV6-3 to TRBJ2-1; D possibly corresponds to TRBD2 (5 bases). Trimming stripped 0 bases from V and 10 bases from J, with 16 bases between. The CDR3 extends over 15 amino acids. Per the germline V gene, CDR1 is MNHEY and CDR2 is SVGEGT. CDR3: CASSYSGSGGREQFF. The CDR3 DNA is TGTGCCAGCAGTTACTCGGGTTCTGGCGGGCGGGAGCAGTTCTTC.

This clonotype was detected many times. V and J are TRBV6-4 and TRBJ2-1, with 10 bases fitting TRBD2. Per germline, CDR1 MRHNA and CDR2 SNTAGT. J gave up 2 bases and V 3 bases, and 1 base lay outside the gene matches. The CDR3 extends over 15 amino acids. Here the CDR3 reads CASSDSGRPYNEQFF. The CDR3 nucleotides are TGTGCCAGCAGTGATAGCGGGAGGCCCTACAATGAGCAGTTCTTC.

On this clonotype itself: Lacking the conserved final phenylalanine or tryptophan, this CDR3 likely reflects a read error. The rearrangement joins TRBV6-2 or TRBV6-3 to TRBJ2-7; TRBD1 might be the D (5 bases). CDR3 size: 15 residues. With 4 bases removed from V and 2 bases from J, the gap between germline ends came to 15 bases. Germline CDR1 MNHEY, CDR2 SVGEGT. In nucleotides, the CDR3 is TGTGCCAGCAGTTCCACCGACAGTTGGACCTACGAGCAGTACTCC. This codes for CASSSTDSWTYEQYS.

This CDR3 is CASSLGTPGAFF. The CDR3 DNA reads as TGTGCCAGCAGTTTAGGAACCCCTGGGGCTTTCTTT. The rearrangement joins TRBV28 to TRBJ1-1; D is uncertain. This CDR3 comprises 12 residues. V was clipped by 2 bases and J by 11 bases, with 12 bases between them. Germline loops: CDR1 MDHEN, CDR2 SYDVKM.

This clonotype was counted many times. The rearrangement links TRBV4-1 to TRBJ2-3, with TRBD2 matching over 8 bases. V was pared by 2 bases and J by 6 bases, with 13 bases of the junction left unmatched. This CDR3 region has 17 residues. Germline assignment: CDR1 MGHRA and CDR2 YSYEKL. The CDR3 loop reads CASSQPLTGGPRDTQYF. The CDR3 DNA reads TGCGCCAGCAGCCAACCCCTCACGGGGGGGCCGAGGGATACGCAGTATTTT.

The gene calls are TRBV7-2 and TRBJ1-2; TRBD1 matches at 7 bases. Germline values: CDR1 SGHTA, CDR2 FQGNSA. The CDR3 totals 13 residues. The junction had 4 bases not matched to a gene; V was cut back by 1 base and J by 8 bases. The CDR3 spells CASSLDRGGGYTF. The CDR3 nucleotides read TGTGCCAGCAGCTTAGACAGGGGTGGAGGCTACACCTTC.

This clonotype was detected once. This sequence joins TRBV28 and TRBJ2-7; D might be TRBD1 or TRBD2, each matching 5 bases. This CDR3 is 13 amino acids long. Per the germline V gene, CDR1 is MDHEN and CDR2 is SYDVKM. V was pared by 1 base and J by 7 bases, with 11 bases between. DNA of the CDR3: TGTGCCAGCAGTTTATTCGGGGCAGGGGAGCAGTACTTC. Translating gives CASSLFGAGEQYF.

This clonotype was seen repeatedly, ten times or more. This chain links TRBV18 with TRBJ1-4, with D perhaps matching TRBD1 (5 bases). Germline-derived CDR1 and CDR2 are KGHSH and LQKENI. Trimming removed 1 base at V and 3 bases at J, with 6 bases between. The CDR3 is made up of 14 amino acids. CDR3 sequence (DNA): TGTGCCAGCTCACCACAGGGACCTAATGAAAAACTGTTTTTT. Protein product: CASSPQGPNEKLFF.

This clonotype was detected only a few times. The chain links TRBV6-6 to TRBJ2-6; 12 positions match TRBD1. Germline V gene lookup returns CDR1 MNHNY and CDR2 SVGAGI (reference sequence). This CDR3 is 16 amino acids long. The V and J ends lost 10 bases and 0 bases, in that order; junction bases with no gene match: 4. DNA for the CDR3: TGTGCCACCACGGGACAGGGGGCCTCTGGGGCCAACGTCCTGACTTTC. Translated, it gives CATTGQGASGANVLTF.

This clonotype has ten or more counts. The gene calls are TRBV27 and TRBJ1-1; possible D gene TRBD1, 5 bases. Germline values: CDR1 MNHEY, CDR2 SMNVEV (reference sequence). The CDR3 extends over 15 amino acids. V was trimmed by 2 bases and J by 2 bases, leaving 12 bases between them. CDR3 in DNA: TGTGCCAGCAGTTTACCGGGACTGATAAACACTGAAGCTTTCTTT. This sequence encodes CASSLPGLINTEAFF.

This rearrangement joins TRBV6-2 or TRBV6-3 to TRBJ2-7; D is ambiguous. The CDR3 contains 12 residues. V was pared by 2 bases and J by 2 bases, with 4 bases between. The germline V gene has CDR1 MNHEY and CDR2 SVGEGT. This CDR3 reads CASSYRPYEQYF. The CDR3 region has the DNA TGTGCCAGCAGTTACCGACCCTACGAGCAGTACTTC.

This clonotype was recorded at least ten times. This sequence joins TRBV19 and TRBJ2-7; 13 bases align to TRBD2. The CDR3 sequence is 15 residues long. The ends lost 5 bases at V and 5 bases at J; junction bases unmatched: 6. CDR1 LNHDA and CDR2 SQIVND come from the germline V gene (reference sequence). The CDR3 DNA sequence: TGTGCCAGTAGTTTAGGACTAGCGGGAGCCCACGAGCAGTACTTC. It translates to CASSLGLAGAHEQYF.

V is TRBV19 and J is TRBJ2-7, with D maybe TRBD2 (6 bases). This CDR3 region has 14 residues. The germline gives CDR1 LNHDA, CDR2 SQIVND (reference sequence). V lost 8 bases, J lost 3 bases, and 17 bases lay in between. This chain's CDR3 is CASRESGQIYEQYF. The CDR3 DNA is TGTGCCAGTCGAGAGAGCGGGCAAATCTACGAGCAGTACTTC.

This clonotype was seen repeatedly, ten times or more. This chain uses TRBV4-2 with TRBJ2-7, with 8 bases matching TRBD2. CDR3 length equals 15 residues. The germline V gene has CDR1 LGHNA and CDR2 YNFKEQ. After removal of 2 bases from V and 6 bases from J, the junction contained 9 bases not matched to a gene. CDR3 coding DNA: TGTGCCAGCAGCCAACCGGGACTAGTGCGCGGCGAGCAGTACTTC. It encodes CASSQPGLVRGEQYF.